One sample yielded the 15 T cell receptor beta chains listed below, sequenced in a study of post-analysis software for immune sequencing data. General study results and limits: Compared with controls, patients had more of about 5 TRBV segments, including TRBV5-6, TRBV5-1 and TRBV20-1.

These receptors are not linked to any known antigen. Built from TCR beta cDNA, the libraries had unique molecular identifiers in them. Each CDR3 protein is one row after TCRdb ran MiXCR on the PCR reads. The sample lists a few hundred thousand distinct CDR3 sequences; about a third were seen once. The source material was blood. These TCRs come from a girl between 10 and 17 years old with multiple sclerosis.

This clonotype occurred a few times. V is TRBV7-2 and J is TRBJ1-1; TRBD1 might be the D (6 bases). The CDR3 has 14 residues. V was clipped by 1 base and J by 7 bases, with 13 bases between them. Germline loops: CDR1 SGHTA, CDR2 FQGNSA. CDR3: CASSLVQGTFEAFF. CDR3 DNA: TGTGCCAGCAGCTTAGTACAGGGCACCTTTGAAGCTTTCTTT.

Notes on this clonotype: At one end, the junction sequence differs from germline, possibly due to a read error. The rearrangement joins TRBV24-1 to TRBJ2-1, with unresolved D. CDR1 KGHDR and CDR2 SFDVKD come from the germline V gene. CDR3 length: 15 amino acids. The CDR3, as DNA: TGTGCCACCAGTGACGGGCAGGTTAACTACAATGAGCAGTGCTTC. It codes for CATSDGQVNYNEQCF.

This clonotype has more than one count but fewer than ten. The V and J genes are TRBV7-2 and TRBJ2-5, with TRBD1 identical over 9 bases. The CDR3 runs 15 residues. Germline CDR1 reads SGHTA; CDR2 reads FQGNSA. Trimming at V came to 0 bases and at J to 5 bases, leaving 4 bases not matched to a gene. The CDR3 nucleotides read TGTGCCAGCAGCTTAGCACAGGGGGCTTGGGAGACCCAGTACTTC. Protein sequence: CASSLAQGAWETQYF.

This clonotype was counted only a few times. This sequence joins TRBV4-1 and TRBJ2-6; D is ambiguous. Trimming took off 4 bases at V and 4 bases at J, with 14 bases between the two ends. The CDR3 contains 16 residues. Germline CDR1 MGHRA, CDR2 YSYEKL. In DNA, the CDR3 is TGCGCCAGCAGCCCCAATTGGAGTCCCGGGGCCAACGTCCTGACTTTC. As protein: CASSPNWSPGANVLTF.

The chain employs TRBV9 and TRBJ2-1, with 7 positions matching TRBD2. Germline CDR1 and CDR2: SGDLS and YYNGEE. Losses at the gene ends were 3 bases for V and 7 bases for J; bases not matched to a gene: 7. The CDR3 sequence is 14 residues long. The DNA for the CDR3 is TGTGCCAGCAGCGCAAGGAGACTAGCTAATGAGCAGTTCTTC. Translated: CASSARRLANEQFF.

This clonotype occurred once. This rearrangement joins TRBV6-6 to TRBJ2-3; D not certain. This CDR3 is built from 15 residues. Trimming left V 5 bases short and J 5 bases short, with 17 bases between. The germline V gene has CDR1 MNHNY and CDR2 SVGAGI (reference sequence). CDR3 coding DNA: TGTGCCAGCAGTCCACCGACCGAAGGGATAGATACGCAGTATTTT. As protein: CASSPPTEGIDTQYF.

At least ten counts were recorded for this clonotype. The rearrangement uses TRBV29-1 and TRBJ2-5; D is unresolved. The length of the CDR3 is 12 residues. Germline V gives CDR1 SQVTM, CDR2 ANQGSEA. Trimming took 3 bases from V and 5 from J, leaving 10 bases between them. CDR3 residues: CSVERVVETQYF. For the CDR3, the DNA is TGCAGCGTTGAGCGCGTTGTTGAGACCCAGTACTTC.

CDR3 sequence: CASSPGTDQPQHF. The DNA of the CDR3 is TGTGCCAGCAGCCCCGGGACAGATCAGCCCCAGCATTTT. The chain links TRBV7-9 to TRBJ1-5; 7 bases align to TRBD1. The V segment lost 5 bases and the J segment 5 bases; nucleotides outside the gene matches: 3. This CDR3 contains 13 residues. Germline V gene sequence: CDR1 SEHNR, CDR2 FQNEAQ (reference sequence).

This clonotype has at least ten counts. V and J are TRBV20-1 and TRBJ2-5, with TRBD2 matching over 8 bases. Germline trimming cut 1 base from V and 2 bases from J; bases unmatched to any gene: 9. Germline V gives CDR1 DFQATT, CDR2 SNEGSKA (reference sequence). This CDR3 spans 16 amino acids. The chain's CDR3 is CSARAPLAGKQETQYF. In DNA form, the CDR3 reads TGCAGTGCTAGAGCTCCTTTAGCGGGGAAGCAAGAGACCCAGTACTTC.

V usage is TRBV4-2 and J usage is TRBJ1-6, with 10 bases lining up with TRBD1. Trimming took 4 bases from V and 3 from J; bases not matched to a gene: 6. The CDR3 length is 17 residues. The V gene's germline CDR1 is LGHNA and CDR2 YNFKEQ. The DNA for the CDR3 is TGTGCCAGCAGCCCAGGGGGGGACAGGGGCTATAATTCACCCCTCCACTTT. Protein product: CASSPGGDRGYNSPLHF.

This clonotype was seen only a few times. The chain uses TRBV3-1 and TRBJ2-1; 10 nucleotides align to TRBD1. There are 18 residues in the CDR3. CDR1 and CDR2 (germline): LGHDT, YNNKEL (reference sequence). V lost 1 base, J lost 3 bases, and 9 bases stayed unmatched. The CDR3: CASSQVLGQGDIYNEQFF. CDR3 DNA sequence: TGTGCCAGCAGCCAAGTCCTCGGACAGGGGGATATCTACAATGAGCAGTTCTTC.

The rearrangement links TRBV12-3 or TRBV12-4 to TRBJ2-6, with D perhaps matching TRBD1 or TRBD2 (5 bases each). Trimming took 7 bases from V and 3 from J, leaving 16 bases between them. This CDR3 has 16 amino acids. The CDR3 loop is CASTTAEGSGANVLTF. The CDR3 DNA is TGTGCCAGCACTACCGCCGAGGGGAGTGGGGCCAACGTCCTGACTTTC.

This clonotype was recorded a few times. The rearrangement uses TRBV12-3 or TRBV12-4 and TRBJ2-1; D remains unclear. The V end was cut by 2 bases, the J end by 0 bases, with 8 bases between. The CDR3 has 15 amino acids. The CDR3 here is CASSLKSDSYNEQFF. Here the CDR3 DNA reads TGTGCCAGCAGTTTAAAGAGCGACTCCTACAATGAGCAGTTCTTC.

The chain links TRBV4-3 to TRBJ2-3, with 12 bases identical to TRBD2. Germline V gene sequence: CDR1 LGHNA, CDR2 YSLEER. The trim removed 4 bases at V and 7 bases at J, leaving 6 bases unmatched. CDR3 length: 15 residues. Here the CDR3 DNA reads TGCGCCAGCAGCCCGGGACTAGCGGGTATTTATACGCAGTATTTT. Translated: CASSPGLAGIYTQYF.

Comments on this clonotype: At one boundary the junction diverges from the germline segment, which might be a read error. V is TRBV4-1 and J is TRBJ2-7, with D uncertain. The CDR3 is 15 amino acids. Germline CDR1 is MGHRA and CDR2 is YSYEKL. CDR3 DNA sequence: TGCGCCAGCAGCCAAGAAGGTCTCTTCCCCTACGGGCAGTACTTC. Protein product: CASSQEGLFPYGQYF.